There are many counts of the clone carrying this T cell receptor beta chain. What it binds is not known. CDR1 is SGHAT, CDR2 FQNNGV, per germline. The CDR3 spans 15 residues. The ends lost 1 base at V and 4 bases at J; junction bases unmatched: 3. The authors amplified TCR beta CDR3 regions, and they did so from RNA transcripts for repertoire sequencing. The authors performed first-round RT-PCR with HTBI primers and then a second-round multiplex PCR. TCRdb redid the calling of the multiplex PCR reads with MiXCR, one entry per CDR3 protein. The sample contains about 380,000 distinct CDR3 sequences, approximately 15% of which appear only once. The data belong to a study of Graves' ophthalmopathy and Graves' hyperthyroidism. Turning to the study itself: Pretreatment peripheral blood was obtained at initial diagnosis.

Study-wide results and caveats: Clonotypes were expanded in thyroid at above 0.001 frequency, and most also appeared in blood. Ophthalmopathy cases were distinguished from stable hyperthyroidism by a 13-signature model, reaching roughly 90% sensitivity and roughly 80% specificity.

Stable hyperthyroidism was defined by absence of ophthalmopathy within 18 months of follow-up. The chain uses TRBV11-2 and TRBJ2-7; 11 positions agree with TRBD2. This clonotype was obtained from a woman in her late teens or twenties with stable Graves' hyperthyroidism. Sequenced input: peripheral blood. The CDR3 spells CASSLGSGRGYEQYF. In DNA form, the CDR3 reads TGTGCCAGCAGCTTAGGTAGCGGGAGGGGGTACGAGCAGTACTTC.